These 22 T cell receptor beta chains were all obtained from the same sample, sequenced in a study of cytomegalovirus exposure and HLA in healthy donors. PCR used 60 Vbeta primers and 13 Jbeta primers. Produced via immunoSEQ multiplex PCR; TCRdb's table is partial and in-frame only. The sample holds under 200,000 clones, about two thirds seen once. The sample taken for sequencing was PBMCs. The receptors originated from a woman in her thirties in good health and CMV-seronegative.

This chain joins TRBV28 and TRBJ2-1; 13 nucleotides agree with TRBD2. Germline CDR1 reads MDHEN; CDR2 reads SYDVKM. Losses at the gene ends were 4 bases for V and 15 bases for J; bases not matched to a gene: 6. The CDR3 consists of 13 residues. The CDR3 is CASSSGLAGLMFF. CDR3 sequence (DNA): TGTGCCAGCAGTTCGGGACTAGCGGGACTCATGTTCTTC.

The V call is TRBV19, the J call TRBJ1-5; D ambiguous. V was pared by 7 bases and J by 3 bases, with 13 bases between. Germline CDR1 and CDR2: LNHDA and SQIVND (reference sequence). This CDR3 is built from 14 residues. CDR3 loop: CASMGRINNQPQHF. In nucleotides, the CDR3 is TGTGCCAGTATGGGGAGAATAAACAATCAGCCCCAGCATTTT. The full variable domain, in which reference TRBV19 and TRBJ1-5 provide the parts outside the CDR3, is DGGITQSPKYLFRKEGQNVTLSCEQNLNHDAMYWYRQDPGQGLRLIYYSQIVNDFQKGDIAEGYSVSREKKESFPLTVTSAQKNPTAFYLCASMGRINNQPQHFGDGTRLSIL.

This clone was detected only once. V usage is TRBV5-6 and J usage is TRBJ1-5, with D maybe TRBD1 (6 bases). The CDR3 is made up of 15 amino acids. V was shortened by 2 bases and J by 0 bases, with 9 bases between the two germline ends. Germline V gene data show CDR1 as SGHDT and CDR2 as YYEEEE. CDR3 DNA sequence: TGTGCCAGCAGCTTAGGGGGATATAGCAATCAGCCCCAGCATTTT. Translating gives CASSLGGYSNQPQHF.

This chain links TRBV7-9 with TRBJ1-3; D not resolved. Trimming took 7 bases from V and 0 from J, leaving 19 bases between them. Germline-derived CDR1 and CDR2 are SEHNR and FQNEAQ (reference sequence). There are 17 residues in the CDR3. DNA for the CDR3: TGTGCCAGCACCGGAGACGGCCCGCAAAGCTCTGGAAACACCATATATTTT. It specifies CASTGDGPQSSGNTIYF.

Comments on this clone: A read error may produce the germline difference seen at one junction end. The J gene is TRBJ1-6, the V gene TRBV2; D is perhaps TRBD1 (5 bases). The CDR3 covers 15 residues. Germline CDR1 is SNHLY and CDR2 is FYNNEI. As DNA, the CDR3 is TGCCCTACCCAGGGTCCCTCGGTAATGAATTCACCCCTCCACTTT. Translation: CPTQGPSVMNSPLHF.

The chain uses TRBV5-1 and TRBJ2-7; D is perhaps TRBD2 (5 bases). The CDR3 length is 13 residues. Trimming left V 4 bases short and J 3 bases short, with 11 bases between. The germline CDR1 and CDR2 sequences are SGHRS and YFSETQ. For the CDR3, the DNA is TGCGCCAGCAGCCTGGACGACTACTACGAGCAGTACTTC. It yields the protein CASSLDDYYEQYF. The whole variable domain, filled in from reference TRBV5-1 and TRBJ2-7, reads KAGVTQTPRYLIKTRGQQVTLSCSPISGHRSVSWYQQTPGQGLQFLFEYFSETQRNKGNFPGRFSGRQFSNSRSEMNVSTLELGDSALYLCASSLDDYYEQYFGPGTRLTVT.

The gene calls are TRBV10-2 and TRBJ1-1; 9 positions agree with TRBD1. Germline CDR1 and CDR2: WSHSY and SAAADI. CDR3 length equals 14 residues. With 7 bases clipped from V and 1 base from J, the junction kept 4 bases outside the gene matches. CDR3 sequence: CASTRQGENTEAFF. CDR3 nucleotide sequence: TGCGCCAGCACGAGACAGGGGGAGAACACTGAAGCTTTCTTT.

V usage is TRBV7-2 and J usage is TRBJ1-3, with 8 bases matching TRBD1. Trimming took 5 bases from V and 4 from J; bases not matched to a gene: 7. CDR1 is SGHTA, CDR2 FQGNSA, per germline. The CDR3 consists of 15 residues. CDR3 amino acids: CASSPRQGTGNTIYF. CDR3 coding DNA: TGTGCCAGCAGCCCGCGACAGGGGACCGGAAACACCATATATTTT.

V gene TRBV7-9 combines with J gene TRBJ1-5, with TRBD1 matching 7 bases. The V segment lost 4 bases and the J segment 6 bases; nucleotides outside the gene matches: 3. The CDR3 covers 13 residues. Germline V lookup: CDR1 SEHNR, CDR2 FQNEAQ (reference sequence). Here the CDR3 DNA reads TGTGCCAGCAGCTATAAGGGGGCTCAGCCCCAGCATTTT. Its translation is CASSYKGAQPQHF.

This clone was detected a few times. This chain uses TRBV28 with TRBJ2-3; possibly TRBD2 for D (6 bases). The V and J ends lost 6 bases and 0 bases respectively, with 13 bases between them. The CDR3 has 15 amino acids. Germline assignment: CDR1 MDHEN and CDR2 SYDVKM. CDR3 residues: CASSRSSGSTDTQYF. The CDR3 DNA reads TGTGCCAGCAGCCGCTCAAGCGGGAGCACAGATACGCAGTATTTT. Filled out from reference TRBV28 and TRBJ2-3, the complete variable domain reads DVKVTQSSRYLVKRTGEKVFLECVQDMDHENMFWYRQDPGLGLRLIYFSYDVKMKEKGDIPEGYSVSREKKERFSLILESASTNQTSMYLCASSRSSGSTDTQYFGPGTRLTVL.

The chain couples TRBV23-1 to TRBJ1-5; TRBD1 aligns across 9 bases. TRBV23-1 is placed among ORFs of uncertain function. Trimming removed 0 bases from V and 4 bases from J; junction bases left unmatched: 4. This CDR3 has 16 amino acids. CDR3 sequence reads: CASSQSHRGRNQPQHF. The CDR3, as DNA: TGCGCCAGCAGTCAATCGCACAGGGGGCGGAATCAGCCCCAGCATTTT.

This rearrangement joins TRBV28 to TRBJ1-5; D is unresolved. The CDR3 consists of 14 residues. V was shortened by 6 bases and J by 0 bases, with 9 bases between the two germline ends. The germline V gene encodes CDR1 MDHEN and CDR2 SYDVKM. The CDR3 DNA follows: TGTGCCAGCAGCCTATACTATAGCAATCAGCCCCAGCATTTT. It encodes CASSLYYSNQPQHF.

The chain employs TRBV30 and TRBJ2-3; 7 bases align to TRBD2. The CDR3 length is 15 residues. Germline trimming cut 0 bases from V and 2 bases from J; bases unmatched to any gene: 5. CDR1 is GTSNPN, CDR2 SVGIG, per germline (reference sequence). In DNA form, the CDR3 reads TGTGCCTGGAGTGTAACGGGAGGCCCCACAGATACGCAGTATTTT. Translating gives CAWSVTGGPTDTQYF.

This clone was detected only a few times. CDR3 sequence reads: CASSYDGGSNQPQHF. The CDR3 DNA sequence: TGTGCCAGCAGTTACGACGGCGGTAGCAATCAGCCCCAGCATTTT. V gene TRBV6-5 combines with J gene TRBJ1-5, with no clear D. The V end was cut by 2 bases, the J end by 0 bases, with 8 bases between. Germline CDR1 MNHEY, CDR2 SVGAGI. The CDR3 sequence is 15 residues long.

V usage is TRBV6-1 and J usage is TRBJ2-3; 7 bases match TRBD1. The CDR3 runs 11 residues. Trimming cost V 6 bases and J 9 bases; bases outside gene matches: 3. Germline assignment: CDR1 MNHNS and CDR2 SASEGT. The chain's CDR3 is CASSRTGTQYF. The CDR3 DNA reads as TGTGCCAGCAGCCGGACAGGAACGCAGTATTTT.

The chain employs TRBV7-9 and TRBJ2-5; TRBD2 might be the D (6 bases). Deletions cut 1 base from V and 5 bases from J, with 17 bases between. Germline CDR1 is SEHNR and CDR2 is FQNEAQ (reference sequence). The CDR3 sequence is 16 residues long. CDR3: CASSLVGTLEGETQYF. In nucleotides, the CDR3 is TGTGCCAGCAGCTTAGTTGGGACTTTGGAAGGCGAGACCCAGTACTTC.

This chain connects TRBV9 to TRBJ2-1; 10 nucleotides agree with TRBD2. The length of the CDR3 is 17 residues. CDR1 is SGDLS and CDR2 is YYNGEE in the germline V gene. Trimming took 4 bases from V and 9 from J; bases not matched to a gene: 16. The CDR3 nucleotides are TGTGCCAGCAGCATCGGTGAAGGTAGCGGGAGGATTTCTGAGCAGTTCTTC. Protein: CASSIGEGSGRISEQFF. Variable domain in full (rest from reference TRBV9 and TRBJ2-1): DSGVTQTPKHLITATGQRVTLRCSPRSGDLSVYWYQQSLDQGLQFLIQYYNGEERAKGNILERFSAQQFPDLHSELNLSSLELGDSALYFCASSIGEGSGRISEQFFGPGTRLTVL.

The V gene is TRBV29-1, the J gene TRBJ2-7, with 7 bases matching TRBD2. This CDR3 has 13 residues. After removal of 8 bases from V and 3 bases from J, the junction contained 10 bases not matched to a gene. Germline lookup yields CDR1 SQVTM and CDR2 ANQGSEA. The chain's CDR3 is CSLTMGGGYEQYF. The CDR3 DNA reads TGCAGCCTCACCATGGGGGGGGGCTACGAGCAGTACTTC.

The chain couples TRBV6-6 to TRBJ2-5; the D gene is possibly TRBD1 (5 bases). This CDR3 has 12 amino acids. Trimming left V 5 bases short and J 7 bases short, with 11 bases between. Per the germline V gene, CDR1 is MNHNY and CDR2 is SVGAGI (reference sequence). In nucleotides, the CDR3 is TGTGCCAGCAGTCCTGGCCAGGGGACCCAGTACTTC. Its translation: CASSPGQGTQYF.

This clone was found a few times. The chain uses TRBV4-2 and TRBJ2-1, with TRBD2 matching 10 bases. Looked up from germline, CDR1 is LGHNA and CDR2 is YNFKEQ. This CDR3 region has 18 residues. J gave up 8 bases and V 1 base, and 14 bases lay outside the gene matches. As DNA, the CDR3 is TGTGCCAGCAGCCAAGTAGCGGGAGGTCCCCAAATTGGGTATGAGCAGTTCTTC. Its protein is CASSQVAGGPQIGYEQFF.

This clone has only a few counts. J is TRBJ1-1 and V is TRBV4-3; no reliable D call. Trimming pared 0 bases from V and 3 bases from J, leaving 11 bases between. CDR1 is LGHNA and CDR2 is YSLEER in the germline V gene. The CDR3 consists of 15 residues. The CDR3 sequence: CASSQDLWGDTEAFF. In DNA form, the CDR3 reads TGCGCCAGCAGCCAAGATCTGTGGGGAGACACTGAAGCTTTCTTT.

This clone was counted a few times. The junction does not match germline at one end; this may be a read error. V usage is TRBV29-1 and J usage is TRBJ2-5, with a possible D match to TRBD1 (6 bases). The CDR3 runs to 14 residues. Looked up from germline, CDR1 is SQVTM and CDR2 is ANQGSEA. The CDR3 region has the DNA TGCAGCGTAGAAGCATGGGACACTCAAGAGACCCAGTACTTC. This encodes CSVEAWDTQETQYF.